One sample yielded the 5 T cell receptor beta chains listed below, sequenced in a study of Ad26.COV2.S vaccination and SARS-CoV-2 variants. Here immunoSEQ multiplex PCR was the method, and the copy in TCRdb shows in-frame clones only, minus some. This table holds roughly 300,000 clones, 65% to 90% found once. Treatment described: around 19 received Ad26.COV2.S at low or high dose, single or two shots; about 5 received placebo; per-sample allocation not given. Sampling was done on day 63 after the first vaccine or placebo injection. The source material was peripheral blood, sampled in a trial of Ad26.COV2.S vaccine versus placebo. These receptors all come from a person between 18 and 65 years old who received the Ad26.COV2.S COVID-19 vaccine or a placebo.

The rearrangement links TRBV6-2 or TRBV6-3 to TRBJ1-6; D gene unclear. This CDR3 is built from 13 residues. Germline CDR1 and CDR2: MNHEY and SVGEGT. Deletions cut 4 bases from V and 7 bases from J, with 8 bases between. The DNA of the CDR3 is TGTGCCAGCAGTTCCCCCGGGAATTCACCCCTCCACTTT. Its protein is CASSSPGNSPLHF.

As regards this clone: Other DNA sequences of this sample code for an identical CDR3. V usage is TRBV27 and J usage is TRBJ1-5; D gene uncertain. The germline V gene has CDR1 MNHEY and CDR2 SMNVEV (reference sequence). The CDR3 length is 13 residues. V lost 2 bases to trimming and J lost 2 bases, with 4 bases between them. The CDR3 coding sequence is TGTGCCAGCAGTTTAAGAGGCAATCAGCCCCAGCATTTT. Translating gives CASSLRGNQPQHF.

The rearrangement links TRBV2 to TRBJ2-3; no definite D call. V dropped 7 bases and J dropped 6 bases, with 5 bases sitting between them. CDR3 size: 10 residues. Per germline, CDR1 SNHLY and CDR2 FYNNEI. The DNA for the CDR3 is TGTGCCAGCAACCGGGATACGCAGTATTTT. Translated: CASNRDTQYF.

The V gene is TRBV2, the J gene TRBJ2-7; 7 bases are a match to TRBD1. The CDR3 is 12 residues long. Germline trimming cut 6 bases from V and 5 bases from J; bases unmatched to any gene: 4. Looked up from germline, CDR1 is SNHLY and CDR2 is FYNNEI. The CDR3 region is CASRPTGNEQYF. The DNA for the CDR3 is TGTGCCAGCAGGCCGACAGGGAACGAGCAGTACTTC.

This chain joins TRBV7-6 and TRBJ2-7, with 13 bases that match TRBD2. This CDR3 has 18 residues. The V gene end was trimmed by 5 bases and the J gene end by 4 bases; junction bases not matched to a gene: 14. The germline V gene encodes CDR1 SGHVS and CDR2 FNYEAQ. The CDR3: CASSLRRPGTSGKYEQYF. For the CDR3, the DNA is TGTGCCAGCAGCCTACGACGTCCGGGGACTAGCGGGAAATACGAGCAGTACTTC.